The 28 T cell receptor beta chains given below trace back to one sample, sequenced in a study of control samples from healthy donors and cancer patients. Profiled with immunoSEQ multiplex PCR; TCRdb holds only in-frame clones, not every one. The table has approximately 150,000 clones, 85% to 95% seen once. Sample: blood. The receptors originated from a man aged 40-50 years in good health.

The chain links TRBV11-2 to TRBJ2-7, with D possibly called TRBD1 or TRBD2 (5 bases each). There are 15 residues in the CDR3. Between the trimmed V and J ends, which lost 4 bases and 5 bases, there was a span of 18 bases. The germline V gene has CDR1 SGHAT and CDR2 FQNNGV. CDR3 sequence: CASSWTSGGRDEQYF. The CDR3 bases are TGTGCCAGCAGCTGGACATCAGGAGGAAGGGACGAGCAGTACTTC.

The J gene is TRBJ2-7, the V gene TRBV9; D might be TRBD1 (5 bases). This CDR3 spans 16 amino acids. CDR1 SGDLS and CDR2 YYNGEE come from the germline V gene. V lost 3 bases and J 2 bases, leaving 18 bases between the germline ends. Here the CDR3 reads CASSAEGVRDTYEQYF. The CDR3 nucleotides read TGTGCCAGCAGCGCCGAAGGGGTGAGAGATACCTACGAGCAGTACTTC.

The chain uses TRBV6-2 or TRBV6-3 and TRBJ1-1; D ambiguous. Trimming left V 0 bases short and J 4 bases short, with 15 bases between. The CDR3 extends over 16 amino acids. CDR1 and CDR2 from the germline V gene are MNHEY and SVGEGT. The CDR3 loop is CASSYSVWSKPTEAFF. The CDR3 DNA reads as TGTGCCAGCAGTTACTCAGTTTGGAGTAAACCCACTGAAGCTTTCTTT.

This chain links TRBV5-4 with TRBJ2-5; 9 nucleotides agree with TRBD2. The CDR3 contains 16 residues. Germline CDR1 and CDR2: SGHNT and YYREEE (reference sequence). V shed 7 bases and J 4 bases; nucleotides not matched to a gene: 14. The DNA for the CDR3 is TGTGCCAGCCGGGCGGGGGGGGTTGGCATTCGAGAGACCCAGTACTTC. This translates into CASRAGGVGIRETQYF.

J is TRBJ1-2 and V is TRBV19; D is unclear. V was pared by 3 bases and J by 4 bases, with 18 bases between. From germline, CDR1 is LNHDA and CDR2 SQIVND (reference sequence). This CDR3 region has 16 residues. The CDR3 region has the DNA TGTGCCAGTAGTATTATAAGGACGCTCTTTGTCTATGGCTACACCTTC. It is translated as CASSIIRTLFVYGYTF.

The rearrangement joins TRBV6-1 to TRBJ2-3, with 9 nucleotides matching TRBD2. V was pared by 1 base and J by 5 bases, with 4 bases of the junction left unmatched. The CDR3 loop spans 15 amino acids. Looked up from germline, CDR1 is MNHNS and CDR2 is SASEGT. The DNA for the CDR3 is TGTGCCAGCAGTGAAGTGGCTAGCGGGATAGATACGCAGTATTTT. Translation: CASSEVASGIDTQYF.

The chain carries TRBV11-2 and TRBJ2-1, with no clear D. Trimming pared 1 base from V and 2 bases from J, leaving 0 bases between. Germline V gives CDR1 SGHAT, CDR2 FQNNGV. CDR3 size: 12 residues. The CDR3: CASSLAYNEQFF. In DNA, the CDR3 is TGTGCCAGCAGCTTAGCCTACAATGAGCAGTTCTTC.

This clone was detected only once. V and J are TRBV6-5 and TRBJ2-5, with 8 bases lining up with TRBD2. This CDR3 has 15 residues. Germline V gene sequence: CDR1 MNHEY, CDR2 SVGAGI. Trimming removed 5 bases from V and 3 bases from J; junction bases left unmatched: 8. The CDR3: CASSPTSAPKETQYF. The CDR3 DNA follows: TGTGCCAGCAGTCCGACTAGCGCTCCTAAAGAGACCCAGTACTTC.

The chain uses TRBV4-2 and TRBJ2-5, with 8 bases matching TRBD2. There are 17 residues in the CDR3. V dropped 0 bases and J dropped 5; count of bases not matched to a gene: 11. Per germline, CDR1 LGHNA and CDR2 YNFKEQ. This chain's CDR3 is CASSQENGLAIPETQYF. In DNA, the CDR3 is TGTGCCAGCAGCCAAGAGAATGGACTAGCAATTCCGGAGACCCAGTACTTC.

J is TRBJ1-6 and V is TRBV25-1, with D possibly being TRBD1 (5 bases). Trimming stripped 3 bases from V and 7 bases from J, with 7 bases between. Germline V gene lookup returns CDR1 MGHDK and CDR2 SYGVNS. The CDR3 covers 13 residues. The CDR3 DNA reads as TGTGCCAGCAGTGACAGGGCAAATTCACCCCTCCACTTT. Amino acids: CASSDRANSPLHF. The whole variable domain, filled in from reference TRBV25-1 and TRBJ1-6, reads EADIYQTPRYLVIGTGKKITLECSQTMGHDKMYWYQQDPGMELHLIHYSYGVNSTEKGDLSSESTVSRIRTEHFPLTLESARPSHTSQYLCASSDRANSPLHFGNGTRLTVT.

This sequence joins TRBV6-5 and TRBJ1-4, with 7 bases aligning to TRBD1. Unmatched junction bases numbered 6, after V lost 0 bases and J lost 8 bases. Germline V lookup: CDR1 MNHEY, CDR2 SVGAGI. This CDR3 region has 15 residues. CDR3 nucleotides: TGTGCCAGCAGTTACTCAGGGGGCGCGGGGGAAAAACTGTTTTTT. Protein product: CASSYSGGAGEKLFF.

V gene TRBV5-1 combines with J gene TRBJ2-1; TRBD2 agrees at 7 bases. This CDR3 comprises 15 residues. Germline CDR1 is SGHRS and CDR2 is YFSETQ. Germline trimming cut 0 bases from V and 4 bases from J; bases unmatched to any gene: 4. In nucleotides, the CDR3 is TGCGCCAGCAGCTTGGTGGGAGGGGTATACAATGAGCAGTTCTTC. Encoded protein: CASSLVGGVYNEQFF.

V is TRBV6-4 and J is TRBJ1-6, with TRBD1 identical over 7 bases. Germline CDR1 MRHNA, CDR2 SNTAGT. V shed 6 bases, J shed 9 bases, and the junction held 5 bases outside the gene matches. The CDR3 is 13 amino acids. CDR3 bases: TGTGCCAGCAGACAGGGGTTTGGTTCACCCCTCCACTTT. It codes for CASRQGFGSPLHF.

V usage is TRBV14 and J usage is TRBJ2-1; TRBD2 matches 13 bases. The CDR3 is made up of 18 amino acids. V dropped 3 bases and J dropped 3; count of bases not matched to a gene: 8. Germline CDR1 is SGHDN and CDR2 is FVKESK. The CDR3 coding sequence is TGTGCCAGCAGCCAGGGACGACTAGCGGGAGGTATCTACAATGAGCAGTTCTTC. Translated, it gives CASSQGRLAGGIYNEQFF.

The chain combines TRBV6-6 with TRBJ1-1; TRBD1 is a possible D gene (5 bases). The V and J ends lost 5 bases and 9 bases respectively, with 16 bases between them. CDR1 and CDR2 (germline): MNHNY, SVGAGI (reference sequence). CDR3 length: 13 residues. The CDR3 loop is CASSPTTSGKAFF. Written as DNA, the CDR3 is TGTGCCAGCAGTCCTACTACTTCAGGGAAAGCTTTCTTT.

The V gene is TRBV6-5, the J gene TRBJ2-1; TRBD1 might be the D (6 bases). Trimming removed 5 bases from V and 1 base from J, with 9 bases in between. The CDR3 is made up of 14 amino acids. CDR1 is MNHEY, CDR2 SVGAGI, per germline. Here the CDR3 reads CASSRRGSYNEQFF. CDR3 DNA sequence: TGTGCCAGCAGTCGAAGGGGGTCCTACAATGAGCAGTTCTTC.

The J gene is TRBJ2-2, the V gene TRBV24-1, with D tentatively TRBD2 (5 bases). Germline CDR1 reads KGHDR; CDR2 reads SFDVKD. V lost 1 base, J lost 3 bases, and 17 bases lay in between. The CDR3 is made up of 18 amino acids. CDR3: CATSDFFRPWGDTGELFF. CDR3 sequence (DNA): TGTGCCACCAGTGATTTCTTCCGGCCCTGGGGAGACACCGGGGAGCTGTTTTTT.

The V call is TRBV4-3, the J call TRBJ1-2; no clear D gene. Germline V gives CDR1 LGHNA, CDR2 YSLEER. Trimming cost V 0 bases and J 5 bases, with 13 bases left between them. CDR3 length: 15 residues. CDR3: CASSQEASKAYGYTF. The CDR3, as DNA: TGCGCCAGCAGCCAAGAAGCAAGTAAAGCATATGGCTACACCTTC.

V and J are TRBV6-5 and TRBJ2-7, with D possibly TRBD1 on 6 matching bases. CDR1 and CDR2 from the germline V gene are MNHEY and SVGAGI. This CDR3 has 13 residues. V lost 8 bases, J lost 0 bases, and 11 bases lay in between. The CDR3 coding sequence is TGTGCCAGCGTATACAGGGACTCCTACGAGCAGTACTTC. This encodes CASVYRDSYEQYF.

This clone was counted a single time. The chain carries TRBV5-6 and TRBJ2-7, with D perhaps TRBD2 (6 bases). The CDR3 covers 16 residues. CDR1 SGHDT and CDR2 YYEEEE come from the germline V gene. Trimming removed 1 base from V and 0 bases from J, with 14 bases in between. CDR3 DNA sequence: TGTGCCAGCAGCTTGTATTCCGGGAGAGCCTCCTACGAGCAGTACTTC. Protein sequence: CASSLYSGRASYEQYF.

The rearrangement uses TRBV29-1 and TRBJ1-5; 10 bases fit TRBD1. The CDR3 is made up of 13 amino acids. The junction had 6 bases not matched to a gene; V was cut back by 6 bases and J by 7 bases. In germline, CDR1 is SQVTM, CDR2 ANQGSEA. The CDR3 sequence is CSVGTGVAQPQHF. The CDR3 DNA is TGCAGCGTGGGGACAGGGGTAGCCCAGCCCCAGCATTTT.

The chain uses TRBV5-8 and TRBJ2-3; D is unclear. Deletions cut 5 bases from V and 5 bases from J, with 18 bases between. The germline V gene has CDR1 SGHTS and CDR2 YDEGEE. The CDR3 loop spans 15 amino acids. Written as DNA, the CDR3 is TGTGCCAGCAGATCGGATCTCTCGGCGGTAGATACGCAGTATTTT. Amino acid sequence: CASRSDLSAVDTQYF.

V and J are TRBV27 and TRBJ1-5, with D unresolved. V lost 2 bases and J lost 0, with 2 bases in between. Looked up from germline, CDR1 is MNHEY and CDR2 is SMNVEV (reference sequence). CDR3 size: 13 residues. CDR3 region: CASSLGSNQPQHF. The DNA for the CDR3 is TGTGCCAGCAGTTTAGGTAGCAATCAGCCCCAGCATTTT.

The chain couples TRBV5-8 to TRBJ2-2, with 12 bases fitting TRBD1. Germline CDR1 reads SGHTS; CDR2 reads YDEGEE. V lost 0 bases and J lost 8; bases outside the gene matches: 5. This CDR3 region has 16 residues. CDR3: CASSLVGQGASGELFF. CDR3 DNA: TGTGCCAGCAGCTTGGTGGGACAGGGGGCATCGGGGGAGCTGTTTTTT.

The chain links TRBV4-3 to TRBJ1-2; no clear D. The CDR3 spans 15 residues. V lost 0 bases and J 3 bases, leaving 11 bases between the germline ends. Germline loops: CDR1 LGHNA, CDR2 YSLEER. CDR3 sequence: CASSQDLVGYYGYTF. CDR3 nucleotides: TGCGCCAGCAGCCAAGATTTGGTGGGTTACTATGGCTACACCTTC.

The chain is built from TRBV19 and TRBJ1-5; 8 bases fit TRBD1. This CDR3 contains 14 residues. The J segment lost 3 bases and the V segment lost 8 bases, leaving 6 bases of the junction unmatched. Germline V lookup: CDR1 LNHDA, CDR2 SQIVND (reference sequence). For the CDR3, the DNA is TGTGCCAGTTGTGGACAGGGCGCCAATCAGCCCCAGCATTTT. It specifies CASCGQGANQPQHF.

The chain links TRBV27 to TRBJ1-1, with TRBD1 matching over 7 bases. The germline V gene encodes CDR1 MNHEY and CDR2 SMNVEV (reference sequence). The V and J ends lost 4 bases and 8 bases, in that order; junction bases with no gene match: 13. The CDR3 runs to 15 residues. The CDR3: CASSSVLRQGGEAFF. The DNA of the CDR3 is TGTGCCAGCAGTTCCGTCCTCCGACAGGGCGGAGAAGCTTTCTTT.

The chain couples TRBV29-1 to TRBJ1-2, with 10 bases aligning to TRBD1. The CDR3 spans 14 residues. Losses at the gene ends were 3 bases for V and 3 bases for J; bases not matched to a gene: 4. Germline V gene sequence: CDR1 SQVTM, CDR2 ANQGSEA. Here the CDR3 DNA reads TGCAGCGTTGACCCGACAGGGGGCTACTATGGCTACACCTTC. Translation gives CSVDPTGGYYGYTF.